This TCR beta chain was captured in a study of blood T cell repertoires in COVID-19. In the study overall: PBMCs, B-cell-depleted T cells, or T cells were the source of the cDNA or gDNA that made up the material.

The CDR3 totals 15 residues. CDR1 is SGHVS and CDR2 is FQNEAQ in the germline V gene. V lost 4 bases, J lost 3 bases, and 3 bases stayed unmatched. Authors' data handling: Scientists estimated how many nucleated cells there were by amplifying reference gene primers. TCRdb keeps only in-frame clones here, not all; method: immunoSEQ multiplex PCR. V and J calls and clone size come straight from that table; D and trimming were deduced from the DNA. The sample comprises 90,000 to 150,000 clones, approximately 81% of which are singletons, and 3% to 4.5% rests with the top ten. The chain joins TRBV7-8 to TRBJ1-5; 10 bases map to TRBD1. Material: peripheral blood. The sequence came from a woman of 80 years or more with acute or convalescent COVID-19. CDR3 region: CASSSGQGLNQPQHF. The CDR3, as DNA: TGTGCCAGCAGCTCGGGACAGGGGCTCAATCAGCCCCAGCATTTT.